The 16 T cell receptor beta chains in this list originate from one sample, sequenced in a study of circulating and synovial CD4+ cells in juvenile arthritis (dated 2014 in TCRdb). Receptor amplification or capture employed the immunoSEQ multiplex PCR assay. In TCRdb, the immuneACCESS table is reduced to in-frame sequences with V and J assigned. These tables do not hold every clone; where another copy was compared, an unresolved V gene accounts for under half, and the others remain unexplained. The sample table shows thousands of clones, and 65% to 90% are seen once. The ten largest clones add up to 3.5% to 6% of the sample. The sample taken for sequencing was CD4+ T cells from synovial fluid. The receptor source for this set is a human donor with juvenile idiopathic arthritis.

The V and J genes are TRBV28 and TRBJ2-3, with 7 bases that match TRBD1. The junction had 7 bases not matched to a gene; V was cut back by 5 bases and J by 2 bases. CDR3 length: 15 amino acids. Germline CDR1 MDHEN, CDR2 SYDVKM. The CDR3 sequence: CASSVTGAPTDTQYF. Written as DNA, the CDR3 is TGTGCCAGCAGTGTTACAGGGGCACCCACAGATACGCAGTATTTT.

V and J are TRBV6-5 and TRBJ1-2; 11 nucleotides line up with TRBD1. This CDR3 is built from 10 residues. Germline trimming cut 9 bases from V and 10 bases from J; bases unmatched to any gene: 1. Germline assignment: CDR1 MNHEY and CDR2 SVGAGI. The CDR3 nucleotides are TGTGCCAGTGGACAGGGGGCCTACACCTTC. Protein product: CASGQGAYTF.

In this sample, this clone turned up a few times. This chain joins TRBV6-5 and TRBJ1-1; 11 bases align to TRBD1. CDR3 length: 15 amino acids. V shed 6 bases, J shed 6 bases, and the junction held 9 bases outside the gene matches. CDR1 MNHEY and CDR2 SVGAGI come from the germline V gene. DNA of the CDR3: TGTGCCAGCAGACCTGGACAGGGGGCATCGTCTGAAGCTTTCTTT. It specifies CASRPGQGASSEAFF.

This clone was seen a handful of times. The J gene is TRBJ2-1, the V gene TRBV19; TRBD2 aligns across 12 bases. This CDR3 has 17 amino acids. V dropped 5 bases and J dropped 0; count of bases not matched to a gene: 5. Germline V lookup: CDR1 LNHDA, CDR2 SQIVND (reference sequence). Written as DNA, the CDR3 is TGTGCCAGTAGTCGGACTAGCGGGGCTAGCTCCTACAATGAGCAGTTCTTC. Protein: CASSRTSGASSYNEQFF. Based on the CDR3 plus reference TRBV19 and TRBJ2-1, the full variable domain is DGGITQSPKYLFRKEGQNVTLSCEQNLNHDAMYWYRQDPGQGLRLIYYSQIVNDFQKGDIAEGYSVSREKKESFPLTVTSAQKNPTAFYLCASSRTSGASSYNEQFFGPGTRLTVL.

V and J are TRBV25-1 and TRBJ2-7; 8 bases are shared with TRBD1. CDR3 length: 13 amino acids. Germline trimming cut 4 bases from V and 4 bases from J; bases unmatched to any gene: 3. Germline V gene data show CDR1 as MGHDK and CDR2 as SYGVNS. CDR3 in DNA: TGTGCCAGCAGTGCAGGGGGCGCGTACGAGCAGTACTTC. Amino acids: CASSAGGAYEQYF.

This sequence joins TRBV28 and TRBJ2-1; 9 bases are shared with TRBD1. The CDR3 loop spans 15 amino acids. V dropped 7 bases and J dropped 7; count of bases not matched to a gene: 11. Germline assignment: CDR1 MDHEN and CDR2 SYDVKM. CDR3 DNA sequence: TGTGCCAGCACCCCCCCTACAGGGGGCAGAAATGAGCAGTTCTTC. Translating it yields CASTPPTGGRNEQFF.

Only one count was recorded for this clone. CDR3 coding DNA: TGTGCTAGTGGAACCGGACAGGGGCCGCAGGAGACCCAGTACTTC. Translating gives CASGTGQGPQETQYF. V usage is TRBV12-5 and J usage is TRBJ2-5, with TRBD1 identical over 9 bases. The CDR3 spans 15 residues. V lost 6 bases and J lost 5; bases outside the gene matches: 10. Germline lookup yields CDR1 LGHNT and CDR2 FRNRAP.

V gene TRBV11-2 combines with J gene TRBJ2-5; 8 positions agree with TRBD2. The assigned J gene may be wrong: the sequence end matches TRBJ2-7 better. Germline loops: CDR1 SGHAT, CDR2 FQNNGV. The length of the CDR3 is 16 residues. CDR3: CASSTISGDSSYEQYF. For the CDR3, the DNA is TGTGCCAGCAGCACCATTAGCGGGGATAGCTCCTACGAGCAGTACTTC.

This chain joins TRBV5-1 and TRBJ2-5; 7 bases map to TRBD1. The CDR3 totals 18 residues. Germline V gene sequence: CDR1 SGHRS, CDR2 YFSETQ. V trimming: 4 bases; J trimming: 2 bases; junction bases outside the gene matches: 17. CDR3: CASSTIFPGQLTQETQYF. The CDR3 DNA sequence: TGCGCCAGCAGCACCATATTCCCGGGACAGCTAACACAAGAGACCCAGTACTTC.

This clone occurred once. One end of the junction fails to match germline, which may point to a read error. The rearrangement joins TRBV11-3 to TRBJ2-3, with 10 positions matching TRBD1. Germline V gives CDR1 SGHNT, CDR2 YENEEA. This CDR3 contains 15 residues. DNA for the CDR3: TGTGTCAGCAGCTTAGGGACAGGGGGCACAGATACGCAGTATTTT. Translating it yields CVSSLGTGGTDTQYF. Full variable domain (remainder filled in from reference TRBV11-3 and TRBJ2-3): EAGVVQSPRYKIIEKKQPVAFWCNPISGHNTLYWYLQNLGQGPELLIRYENEEAVDDSQLPKDRFSAERLKGVDSTLKIQPAELGDSAVYLCVSSLGTGGTDTQYFGPGTRLTVL.

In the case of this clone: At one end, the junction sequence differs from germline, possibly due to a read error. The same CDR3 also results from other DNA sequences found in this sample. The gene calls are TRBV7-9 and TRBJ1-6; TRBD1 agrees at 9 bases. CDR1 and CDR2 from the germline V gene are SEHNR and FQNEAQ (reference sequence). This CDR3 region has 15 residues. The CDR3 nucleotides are TGTGCCAGCAGCTTAGGGGACAGGGTAAATTCCCCCCTCCACTTT. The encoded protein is CASSLGDRVNSPLHF.

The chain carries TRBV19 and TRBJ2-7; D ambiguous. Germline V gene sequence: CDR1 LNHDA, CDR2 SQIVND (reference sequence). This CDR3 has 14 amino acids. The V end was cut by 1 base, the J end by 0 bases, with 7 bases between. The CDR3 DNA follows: TGTGCCAGTAGTATAGGGGCCCCCTCCTACGAGCAGTACTTC. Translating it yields CASSIGAPSYEQYF.

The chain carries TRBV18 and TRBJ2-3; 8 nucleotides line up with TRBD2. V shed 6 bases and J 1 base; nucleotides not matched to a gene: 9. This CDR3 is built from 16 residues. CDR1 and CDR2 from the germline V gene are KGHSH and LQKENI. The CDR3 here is CASSPGLGRGTDTQYF. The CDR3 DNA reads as TGTGCCAGCTCGCCGGGACTAGGTCGTGGCACAGATACGCAGTATTTT.

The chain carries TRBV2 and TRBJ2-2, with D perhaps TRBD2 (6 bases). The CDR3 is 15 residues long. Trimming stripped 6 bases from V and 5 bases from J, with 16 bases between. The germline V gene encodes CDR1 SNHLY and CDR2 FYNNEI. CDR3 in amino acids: CASRTAGMQTGELFF. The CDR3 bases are TGTGCCAGCAGGACTGCGGGAATGCAGACCGGGGAGCTGTTTTTT.

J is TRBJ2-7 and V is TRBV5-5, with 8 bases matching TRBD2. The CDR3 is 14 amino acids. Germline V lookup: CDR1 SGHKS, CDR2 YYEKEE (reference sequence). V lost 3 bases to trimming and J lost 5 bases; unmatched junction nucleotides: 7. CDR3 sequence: CASSSGGAAHEQYF. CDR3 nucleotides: TGTGCCAGCAGCTCCGGGGGGGCCGCCCACGAGCAGTACTTC.

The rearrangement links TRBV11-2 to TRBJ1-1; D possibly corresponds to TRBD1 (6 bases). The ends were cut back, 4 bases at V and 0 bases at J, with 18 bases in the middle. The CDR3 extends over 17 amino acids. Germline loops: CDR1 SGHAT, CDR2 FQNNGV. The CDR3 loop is CASSSYSNRALNTEAFF. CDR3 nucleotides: TGTGCCAGCAGCTCGTACTCAAACAGGGCCCTGAACACTGAAGCTTTCTTT.